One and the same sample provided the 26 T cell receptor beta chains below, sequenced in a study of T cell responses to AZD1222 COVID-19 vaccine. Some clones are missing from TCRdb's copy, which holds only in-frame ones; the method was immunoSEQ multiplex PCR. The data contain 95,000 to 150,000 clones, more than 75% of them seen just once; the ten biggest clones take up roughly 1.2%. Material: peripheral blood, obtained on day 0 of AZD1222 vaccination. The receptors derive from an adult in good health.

The DNA for the CDR3 is TGTGCCAGCAGCCAAACTAGCGGGGGGGCCGATTTTCCCTACGAGCAGTACTTC. This sequence encodes CASSQTSGGADFPYEQYF. This chain uses TRBV4-2 with TRBJ2-7, with 13 nucleotides matching TRBD2. Germline assignment: CDR1 LGHNA and CDR2 YNFKEQ. The V segment lost 2 bases and the J segment 2 bases; nucleotides outside the gene matches: 9. The CDR3 runs to 18 residues.

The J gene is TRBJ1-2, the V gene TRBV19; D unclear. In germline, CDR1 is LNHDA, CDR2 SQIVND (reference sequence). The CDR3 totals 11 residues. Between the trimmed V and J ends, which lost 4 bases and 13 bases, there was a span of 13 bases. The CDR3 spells CASSKGLGSTF. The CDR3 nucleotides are TGTGCCAGTAGTAAAGGCCTGGGCAGCACCTTC.

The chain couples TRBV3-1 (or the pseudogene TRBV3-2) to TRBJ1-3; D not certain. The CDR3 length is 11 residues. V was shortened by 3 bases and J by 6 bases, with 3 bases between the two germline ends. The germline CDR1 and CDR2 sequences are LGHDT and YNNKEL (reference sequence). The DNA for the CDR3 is TGTGCCAGCAGCCAGCAAAACACCATATATTTT. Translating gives CASSQQNTIYF.

In DNA, the CDR3 is TGTGCCAGCAGCAGGGGGGGCGAAGAGACCCAGTACTTC. Its translation: CASSRGGEETQYF. This chain uses TRBV4-2 with TRBJ2-5; D possibly corresponds to TRBD2 (7 bases). V shed 5 bases and J shed 3 bases, with 10 bases lying between them. Germline CDR1 and CDR2: LGHNA and YNFKEQ. The length of the CDR3 is 13 residues.

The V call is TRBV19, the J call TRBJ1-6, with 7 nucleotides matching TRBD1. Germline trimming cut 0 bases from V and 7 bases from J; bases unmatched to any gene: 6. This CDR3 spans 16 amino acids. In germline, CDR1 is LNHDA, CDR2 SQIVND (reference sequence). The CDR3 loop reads CASSIEAGQPNSPLHF. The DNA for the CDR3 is TGTGCCAGTAGTATAGAAGCGGGACAGCCAAATTCACCCCTCCACTTT.

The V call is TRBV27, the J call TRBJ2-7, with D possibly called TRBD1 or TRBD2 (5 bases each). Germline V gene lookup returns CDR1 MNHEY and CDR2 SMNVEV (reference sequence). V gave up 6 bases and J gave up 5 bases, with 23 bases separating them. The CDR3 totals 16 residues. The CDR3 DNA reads TGTGCCAGCAGCGGTTCCGGGACGCCAAGTCCCCACGAGCAGTACTTC. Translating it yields CASSGSGTPSPHEQYF.

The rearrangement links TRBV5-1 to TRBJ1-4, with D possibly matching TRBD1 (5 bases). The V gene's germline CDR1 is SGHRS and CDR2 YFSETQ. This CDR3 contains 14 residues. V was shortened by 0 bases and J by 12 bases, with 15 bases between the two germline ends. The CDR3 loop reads CASSLGGTSAELFF. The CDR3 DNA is TGCGCCAGCAGCTTGGGCGGGACTAGCGCGGAACTGTTTTTT. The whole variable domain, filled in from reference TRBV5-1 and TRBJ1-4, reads KAGVTQTPRYLIKTRGQQVTLSCSPISGHRSVSWYQQTPGQGLQFLFEYFSETQRNKGNFPGRFSGRQFSNSRSEMNVSTLELGDSALYLCASSLGGTSAELFFGSGTQLSVL.

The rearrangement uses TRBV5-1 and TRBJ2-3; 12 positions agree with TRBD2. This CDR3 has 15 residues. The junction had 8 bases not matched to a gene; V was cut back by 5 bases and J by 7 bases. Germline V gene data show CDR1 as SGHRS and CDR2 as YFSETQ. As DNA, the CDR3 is TGCGCCAGCAGACCGCTAGCGGGGGGGACTAATACGCAGTATTTT. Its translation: CASRPLAGGTNTQYF.

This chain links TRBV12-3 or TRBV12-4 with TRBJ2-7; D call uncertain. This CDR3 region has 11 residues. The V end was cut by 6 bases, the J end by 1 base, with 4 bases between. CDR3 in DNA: TGTGCCAGCAGAAATTCCTACGAGCAGTACTTC. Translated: CASRNSYEQYF.

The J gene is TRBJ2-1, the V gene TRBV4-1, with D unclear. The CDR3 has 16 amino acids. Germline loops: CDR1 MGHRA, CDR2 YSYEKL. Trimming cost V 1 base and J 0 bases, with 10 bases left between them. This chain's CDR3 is CASSQGSWLSYNEQFF. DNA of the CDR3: TGCGCCAGCAGCCAAGGGTCCTGGCTCTCCTACAATGAGCAGTTCTTC.

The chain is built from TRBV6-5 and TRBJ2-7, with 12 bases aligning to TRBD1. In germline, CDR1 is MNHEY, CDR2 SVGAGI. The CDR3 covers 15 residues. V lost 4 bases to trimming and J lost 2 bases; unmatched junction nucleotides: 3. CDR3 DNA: TGTGCCAGCAGTTTTAGGGACAGGGGGCCCTACGAGCAGTACTTC. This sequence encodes CASSFRDRGPYEQYF.

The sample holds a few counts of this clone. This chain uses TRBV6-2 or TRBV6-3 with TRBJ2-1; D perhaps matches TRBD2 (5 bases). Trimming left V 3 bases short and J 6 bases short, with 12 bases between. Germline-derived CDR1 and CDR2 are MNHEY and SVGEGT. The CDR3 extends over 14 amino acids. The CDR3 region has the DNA TGTGCCAGCAGTTATAGAGGGCTGGGCAATGAGCAGTTCTTC. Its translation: CASSYRGLGNEQFF.

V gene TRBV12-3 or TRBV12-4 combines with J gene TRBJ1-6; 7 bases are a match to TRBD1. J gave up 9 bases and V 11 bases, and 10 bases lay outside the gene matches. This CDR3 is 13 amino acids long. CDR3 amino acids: CAGEQGDFSPLHF. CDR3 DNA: TGTGCCGGCGAGCAGGGGGACTTTTCACCCCTCCACTTT.

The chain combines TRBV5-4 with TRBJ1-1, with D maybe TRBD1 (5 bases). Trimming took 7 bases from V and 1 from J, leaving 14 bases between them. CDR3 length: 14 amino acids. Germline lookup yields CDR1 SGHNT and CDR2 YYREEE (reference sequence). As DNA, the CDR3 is TGTGCCAGCGGATTAGAGGGACCGAACACTGAAGCTTTCTTT. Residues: CASGLEGPNTEAFF.

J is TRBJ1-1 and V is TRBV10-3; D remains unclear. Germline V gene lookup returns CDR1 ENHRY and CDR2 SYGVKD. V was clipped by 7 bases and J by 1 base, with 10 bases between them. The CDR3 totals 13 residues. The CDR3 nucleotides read TGTGCCATCAACTACCCACCGAACACTGAAGCTTTCTTT. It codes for CAINYPPNTEAFF.

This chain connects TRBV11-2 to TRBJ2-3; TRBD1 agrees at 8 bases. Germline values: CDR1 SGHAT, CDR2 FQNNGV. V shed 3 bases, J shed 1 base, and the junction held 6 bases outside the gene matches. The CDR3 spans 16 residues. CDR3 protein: CASSFRQGPGTDTQYF. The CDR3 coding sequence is TGTGCCAGCAGCTTCCGACAGGGGCCTGGCACAGATACGCAGTATTTT.

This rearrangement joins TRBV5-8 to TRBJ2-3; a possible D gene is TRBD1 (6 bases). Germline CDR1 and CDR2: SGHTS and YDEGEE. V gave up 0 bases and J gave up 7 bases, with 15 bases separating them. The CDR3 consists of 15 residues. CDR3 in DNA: TGTGCCAGCAGCTTGGTTCTCAGGGGCTTAAATACGCAGTATTTT. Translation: CASSLVLRGLNTQYF. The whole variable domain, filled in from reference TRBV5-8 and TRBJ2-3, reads EAGVTQSPTHLIKTRGQQATLRCSPISGHTSVYWYQQALGLGLQFLLWYDEGEERNRGNFPPRFSGRQFPNYSSELNVNALELEDSALYLCASSLVLRGLNTQYFGPGTRLTVL.

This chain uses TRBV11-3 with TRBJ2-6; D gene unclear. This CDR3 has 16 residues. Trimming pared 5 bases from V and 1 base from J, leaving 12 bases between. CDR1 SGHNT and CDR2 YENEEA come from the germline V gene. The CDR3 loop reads CASSPSRLSGANVLTF. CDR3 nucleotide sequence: TGTGCCAGCAGCCCCTCACGACTGTCTGGGGCCAACGTCCTGACTTTC.

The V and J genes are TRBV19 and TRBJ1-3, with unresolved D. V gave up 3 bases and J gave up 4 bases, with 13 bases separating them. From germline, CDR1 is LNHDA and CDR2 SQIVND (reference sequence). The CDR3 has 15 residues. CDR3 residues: CASSILLRPGNTIYF. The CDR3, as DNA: TGTGCCAGTAGTATTTTGCTCCGTCCGGGAAACACCATATATTTT.

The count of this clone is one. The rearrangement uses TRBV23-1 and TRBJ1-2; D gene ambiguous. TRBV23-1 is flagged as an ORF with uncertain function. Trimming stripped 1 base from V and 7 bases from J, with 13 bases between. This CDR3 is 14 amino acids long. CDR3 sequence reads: CASSQFLRGGGYTF. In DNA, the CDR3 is TGCGCCAGCAGTCAATTTCTCCGGGGTGGTGGCTACACCTTC.

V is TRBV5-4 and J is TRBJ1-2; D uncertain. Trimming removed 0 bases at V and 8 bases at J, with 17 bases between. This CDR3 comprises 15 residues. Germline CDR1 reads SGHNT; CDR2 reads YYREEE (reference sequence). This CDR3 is CASSLDGSSLWGYTF. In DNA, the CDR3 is TGTGCCAGCAGCTTGGACGGGTCCTCGCTATGGGGCTACACCTTC.

The DNA for the CDR3 is TGTGCCAGTAGTATATTGACAGCCTATGGCTACACCTTC. Its translation: CASSILTAYGYTF. The chain couples TRBV19 to TRBJ1-2; D might be TRBD1 (5 bases). Deletions cut 2 bases from V and 4 bases from J, with 8 bases between. CDR1 is LNHDA and CDR2 is SQIVND in the germline V gene (reference sequence). This CDR3 has 13 amino acids.

The CDR3 region has the DNA TGTGCCAGCAGTGAAAAAGAGAGCGGGGGGAACGAGCAGTACTTC. Translation gives CASSEKESGGNEQYF. This rearrangement joins TRBV6-1 to TRBJ2-7; 9 bases align to TRBD2. Germline V gene lookup returns CDR1 MNHNS and CDR2 SASEGT. The V segment lost 2 bases and the J segment 5 bases; nucleotides outside the gene matches: 7. This CDR3 region has 15 residues.

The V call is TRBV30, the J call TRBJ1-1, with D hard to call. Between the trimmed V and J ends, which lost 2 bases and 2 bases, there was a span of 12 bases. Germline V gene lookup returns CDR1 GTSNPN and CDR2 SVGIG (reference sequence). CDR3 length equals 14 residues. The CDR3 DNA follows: TGTGCCTGGAGTAGGGATCTAATTAACACTGAAGCTTTCTTT. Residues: CAWSRDLINTEAFF.

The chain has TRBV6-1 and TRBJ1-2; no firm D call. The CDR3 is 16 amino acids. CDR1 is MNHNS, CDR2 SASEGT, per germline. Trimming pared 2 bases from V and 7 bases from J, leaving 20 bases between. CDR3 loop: CASSETPYILSPGYTF. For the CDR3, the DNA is TGTGCCAGCAGTGAAACCCCGTACATTCTCTCGCCTGGCTACACCTTC.

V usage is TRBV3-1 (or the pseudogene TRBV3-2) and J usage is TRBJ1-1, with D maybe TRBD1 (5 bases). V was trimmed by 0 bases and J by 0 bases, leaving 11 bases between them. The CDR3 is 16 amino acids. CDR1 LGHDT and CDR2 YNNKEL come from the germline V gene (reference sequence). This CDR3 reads CASSQELGPMNTEAFF. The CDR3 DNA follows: TGTGCCAGCAGCCAAGAACTGGGACCGATGAACACTGAAGCTTTCTTT.